This T cell receptor beta chain was captured in a study of blood T cell repertoires in COVID-19. Clones were read by immunoSEQ multiplex PCR, and TCRdb kept only the in-frame ones, dropping some. The table lists some 300,000 clones, roughly 90% of them singletons. CDR1 is SGHRS and CDR2 is YFSETQ in the germline V gene. V dropped 0 bases and J dropped 7; count of bases not matched to a gene: 14. The length of the CDR3 is 18 residues. Sequencing was done on a sample of PBMCs or T cells enriched from blood (not recorded which). The sequence came from a woman between 50 and 59 years old who had been exposed to COVID-19. The rearrangement joins TRBV5-1 to TRBJ2-1; 9 bases line up with TRBD2. CDR3 DNA sequence: TGCGCCAGCAGCTTGGCCGTTTCTAGCGGGGCCTCTTTGAATGAGCAGTTCTTC. Protein product: CASSLAVSSGASLNEQFF.